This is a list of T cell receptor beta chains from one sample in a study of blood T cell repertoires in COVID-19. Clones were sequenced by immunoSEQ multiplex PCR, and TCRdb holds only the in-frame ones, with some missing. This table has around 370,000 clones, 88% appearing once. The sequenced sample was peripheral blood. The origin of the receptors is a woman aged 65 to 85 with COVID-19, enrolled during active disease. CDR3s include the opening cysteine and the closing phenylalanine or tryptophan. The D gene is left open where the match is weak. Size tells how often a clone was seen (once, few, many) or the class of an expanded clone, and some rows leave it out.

CDR3aa: CASSVGGGPDYNEQFF
CDR3nt: TGTGCCAGCAGCGTAGGAGGCGGTCCAGATTACAATGAGCAGTTCTTC
v_gene: TRBV9
len: 16
abundance: NA
d_gene: NA
j_gene: TRBJ2-1

CDR3aa: CASSSGQGSQPQHF
CDR3nt: TGTGCCAGCAGTTCCGGACAGGGGTCTCAGCCCCAGCATTTT
v_gene: TRBV6-5
len: 14
abundance: NA
d_gene: TRBD1
j_gene: TRBJ1-5

CDR3aa: CASSYPQGAIIEAFF
CDR3nt: TGTGCCAGCAGTTATCCACAGGGGGCTATCATTGAAGCTTTCTTT
v_gene: TRBV5-6
len: 15
abundance: NA
d_gene: TRBD1
j_gene: TRBJ1-1

CDR3aa: CASSMRSSRGEQYF
CDR3nt: TGTGCCAGTAGTATGAGGTCGTCGCGGGGCGAGCAGTACTTC
v_gene: TRBV19
len: 14
abundance: NA
d_gene: NA
j_gene: TRBJ2-7

CDR3aa: CASSATGRAYEQYF
CDR3nt: TGCGCCAGCAGTGCGACAGGGCGGGCCTACGAGCAGTACTTC
v_gene: TRBV10-1
len: 14
abundance: NA
d_gene: TRBD1
j_gene: TRBJ2-7

CDR3aa: CATSESTGVLGGYTF
CDR3nt: TGTGCCACCAGTGAGTCGACAGGGGTGTTGGGTGGCTACACCTTC
v_gene: TRBV24-1
len: 15
abundance: NA
d_gene: TRBD1
j_gene: TRBJ1-2

CDR3aa: CASSQEETSGYTGELFF
CDR3nt: TGTGCCAGCAGCCAAGAGGAAACTAGCGGATACACCGGGGAGCTGTTTTTT
v_gene: TRBV4-2
len: 17
abundance: few
d_gene: TRBD2
j_gene: TRBJ2-2

CDR3aa: CASSLLGSRGTEAFF
CDR3nt: TGCGCCAGCAGCTTGTTAGGGAGCAGGGGGACTGAAGCTTTCTTT
v_gene: TRBV5-1
len: 15
abundance: NA
d_gene: TRBD1
j_gene: TRBJ1-1

CDR3aa: CASSPSGQGISGYTF
CDR3nt: TGTGCCAGCAGCCCCTCGGGACAGGGAATCTCCGGCTACACCTTC
v_gene: TRBV7-6
len: 15
abundance: few
d_gene: TRBD1
j_gene: TRBJ1-2

CDR3aa: CASSVGGPNEKLFF
CDR3nt: TGTGCCAGCAGCGTAGGGGGGCCTAATGAAAAACTGTTTTTT
v_gene: TRBV9
len: 14
abundance: NA
d_gene: NA
j_gene: TRBJ1-4

CDR3aa: CASSPRNTGELFF
CDR3nt: TGTGCCAGCAGCCCCAGGAACACCGGGGAGCTGTTTTTT
v_gene: TRBV3-1/TRBV3-2
len: 13
abundance: NA
d_gene: NA
j_gene: TRBJ2-2